A single sample gave rise to the 15 T cell receptor beta chains below, sequenced in a study of T-cell reconstitution after alpha-beta-depleted transplantation in children. Preparation of the TCRbeta library was carried out with unique molecular identifiers. TCRdb reprocessed the PCR reads with MiXCR, giving one entry per CDR3 protein. The sample has some 340,000 distinct CDR3 sequences, approximately 10% seen once. The source was PBMCs from the stem cell graft donor, collected from the stem cell graft. The receptor set was obtained from a human donor who donated a stem cell graft to a child with acute lymphoblastic leukemia.

This clonotype was counted a few times. V gene TRBV5-1 combines with J gene TRBJ2-1, with 7 bases that match TRBD1. V was clipped by 7 bases and J by 3 bases; unmatched bases: 13. The germline gives CDR1 SGHRS, CDR2 YFSETQ. The CDR3 covers 16 residues. The CDR3 nucleotides read TGCGCCAGCGCCTGGTTCGAGGGGGCGGGCTACAATGAGCAGTTCTTC. It specifies CASAWFEGAGYNEQFF.

The genes are TRBV15 and TRBJ2-7, with TRBD2 as a possible D gene (6 bases). Trimming left V 1 base short and J 0 bases short, with 22 bases between. Germline V gene data show CDR1 as LNHNV and CDR2 as YYDKDF (reference sequence). The CDR3 runs to 19 residues. CDR3 coding DNA: TGTGCCACCAGCAGAGGTACCCCTCTAGAAGGGAGGAGCTCCTACGAGCAGTACTTC. Protein product: CATSRGTPLEGRSSYEQYF.

The chain links TRBV10-3 to TRBJ2-3, with D maybe TRBD2 (5 bases). The germline V and J ends were trimmed by 0 bases and 4 bases, with 11 bases remaining between them. Germline V gene data show CDR1 as ENHRY and CDR2 as SYGVKD. This CDR3 spans 15 amino acids. As DNA, the CDR3 is TGTGCCATCAGTGAGTCTTCCGGGGTCTCAGATACGCAGTATTTT. Its protein is CAISESSGVSDTQYF.

This clonotype occurred a few times. This chain links TRBV7-6 with TRBJ2-2; D perhaps matches TRBD1 (6 bases). This CDR3 contains 16 residues. Germline lookup yields CDR1 SGHVS and CDR2 FNYEAQ. Trimming pared 1 base from V and 1 base from J, leaving 10 bases between. The CDR3 here is CASSLGPGQNTGELFF. The CDR3 bases are TGTGCCAGCAGCTTAGGTCCGGGACAGAACACCGGGGAGCTGTTTTTT.

This clonotype was found a few times. The chain links TRBV4-3 to TRBJ2-5, with D maybe TRBD1 (6 bases). V was shortened by 2 bases and J by 1 base, with 11 bases between the two germline ends. Germline CDR1 LGHNA, CDR2 YSLEER. This CDR3 spans 15 amino acids. DNA of the CDR3: TGCGCCAGCAGCCAAAACGGCAGGGGCCAAGAGACCCAGTACTTC. It encodes CASSQNGRGQETQYF.

This clonotype was seen more than once but under ten times. The chain recombines TRBV4-2 with TRBJ2-1; D may be TRBD2 (6 bases). The CDR3 has 15 amino acids. Per germline, CDR1 LGHNA and CDR2 YNFKEQ. The ends were cut back, 5 bases at V and 4 bases at J, with 15 bases in the middle. The CDR3 is CASSDRDLGYNEQFF. CDR3 sequence (DNA): TGTGCCAGCAGCGACCGGGACTTGGGTTACAATGAGCAGTTCTTC.

The table lists this clonotype with a few counts. The chain joins TRBV9 to TRBJ2-2, with 9 positions matching TRBD2. The germline V gene has CDR1 SGDLS and CDR2 YYNGEE. This CDR3 is built from 16 residues. V lost 4 bases and J lost 1; bases outside the gene matches: 5. CDR3 nucleotide sequence: TGTGCCAGCAGCTACCTAGCGGGGATGAACACCGGGGAGCTGTTTTTT. Translating it yields CASSYLAGMNTGELFF.

The chain joins TRBV12-3 or TRBV12-4 to TRBJ1-5, with D unresolved. The V end lost 5 bases, the J end lost 2 bases, and 16 bases lay between the germline ends. The length of the CDR3 is 16 residues. CDR3 in DNA: TGTGCCAGCAGTACCGCCCCGCGGCTCGGCAATCAGCCCCAGCATTTT. Translating it yields CASSTAPRLGNQPQHF.

This clonotype was detected ten times or more. This chain joins TRBV10-1 and TRBJ2-1; 7 bases agree with TRBD1. Trimming took 5 bases from V and 8 from J; bases not matched to a gene: 6. The V gene's germline CDR1 is WNHNN and CDR2 SYGVQD (reference sequence). CDR3 length: 13 amino acids. Here the CDR3 reads CASSRAGTDEQFF. Here the CDR3 DNA reads TGCGCCAGCAGTCGTGCCGGGACAGATGAGCAGTTCTTC.

This clonotype was seen only a few times. The rearrangement links TRBV5-6 to TRBJ2-1; D not resolved. Germline V gene sequence: CDR1 SGHDT, CDR2 YYEEEE. Trimming removed 0 bases at V and 3 bases at J, with 16 bases between. CDR3 length equals 17 residues. CDR3 nucleotide sequence: TGTGCCAGCAGCTTGGCCGGTATGCGGCTTCTCTACAATGAGCAGTTCTTC. This gives the protein CASSLAGMRLLYNEQFF.

This clonotype appeared many times. The rearrangement joins TRBV18 to TRBJ2-7, with 15 bases that match TRBD2. The trim removed 6 bases at V and 2 bases at J, leaving 5 bases unmatched. The V gene's germline CDR1 is KGHSH and CDR2 LQKENI. The CDR3 length is 16 residues. CDR3 nucleotides: TGTGCCAGCTCCCCAGGACTAGCGGGAGGGCCCTACGAGCAGTACTTC. This encodes CASSPGLAGGPYEQYF.

The V gene is TRBV7-3, the J gene TRBJ2-1; 8 positions agree with TRBD2. The germline CDR1 and CDR2 sequences are SGHTA and FQGTGA. This CDR3 comprises 12 residues. V shed 4 bases and J 10 bases; nucleotides not matched to a gene: 3. CDR3 nucleotides: TGTGCCAGCAGCTCGACGGGGGGGGAGCAGTTCTTC. Translating it yields CASSSTGGEQFF. The variable domain in full, with the rest retrieved from reference TRBV7-3 and TRBJ2-1, is GAGVSQTPSNKVTEKGKYVELRCDPISGHTALYWYRQSLGQGPEFLIYFQGTGAADDSGLPNDRFFAVRPEGSVSTLKIQRTERGDSAVYLCASSSTGGEQFFGPGTRLTVL.

This clonotype occurred a few times. The chain combines TRBV20-1 with TRBJ2-4, with D perhaps TRBD2 (5 bases). The V end was cut by 1 base, the J end by 7 bases, with 8 bases between. Germline V lookup: CDR1 DFQATT, CDR2 SNEGSKA (reference sequence). The CDR3 covers 12 residues. CDR3 sequence (DNA): TGCAGTGCTAGAGGCCCGGGGAACATTCAGTACTTC. Translation gives CSARGPGNIQYF.

This sequence joins TRBV7-8 and TRBJ2-1; 10 bases fit TRBD2. In germline, CDR1 is SGHVS, CDR2 FQNEAQ. This CDR3 has 19 amino acids. With 4 bases clipped from V and 7 bases from J, the junction kept 19 bases outside the gene matches. The CDR3 coding sequence is TGTGCCAGCAGCTCCGCAAATCTCCAAGCGGGAGGGCTGGAGAATGAGCAGTTCTTC. Protein product: CASSSANLQAGGLENEQFF.

In this sample, this clonotype turned up a few times. The rearrangement links TRBV5-4 to TRBJ2-2; D remains ambiguous. This CDR3 region has 15 residues. CDR1 and CDR2 (germline): SGHNT, YYREEE (reference sequence). The V end lost 0 bases, the J end lost 8 bases, and 14 bases lay between the germline ends. CDR3: CASSLVARNAGELFF. The CDR3, as DNA: TGTGCCAGCAGCTTGGTAGCTCGCAATGCGGGGGAGCTGTTTTTT.